This paragraph reports one TCR beta chain. The CDR3 is 15 residues long. The germline V gene has CDR1 GTSNPN and CDR2 SVGIG (reference sequence). Trimming pared 7 bases from V and 5 bases from J, leaving 20 bases between. The sample is drawn from a study of T cell changes during pregnancy in multiple sclerosis. Using immunoSEQ multiplex PCR, the repertoire was profiled, and TCRdb retains in-frame clones only, with some absent. The top ten hold approximately 0.58% of the sample, which has roughly 57,000 clones, around 92% seen once. This chain links TRBV30 with TRBJ1-4, with D possibly being TRBD1 (5 bases). The sequence was obtained from a female donor with multiple sclerosis, enrolled in a pregnancy study. The source material was CD4+ T cells from peripheral blood mononuclear cells, sampled after pregnancy. The CDR3 spells CAYRTITKENEKLFF. The CDR3 region has the DNA TGTGCCTACCGGACAATCACAAAAGAAAATGAAAAACTGTTTTTT. Looking up the rest from reference TRBV30 and TRBJ1-4 gives the full variable domain: SQTIHQWPATLVQPVGSPLSLECTVEGTSNPNLYWYRQAAGRGLQLLFYSVGIGQISSEVPQNLSASRPQDRQFILSSKKLLLSDSGFYLCAYRTITKENEKLFFGSGTQLSVL.